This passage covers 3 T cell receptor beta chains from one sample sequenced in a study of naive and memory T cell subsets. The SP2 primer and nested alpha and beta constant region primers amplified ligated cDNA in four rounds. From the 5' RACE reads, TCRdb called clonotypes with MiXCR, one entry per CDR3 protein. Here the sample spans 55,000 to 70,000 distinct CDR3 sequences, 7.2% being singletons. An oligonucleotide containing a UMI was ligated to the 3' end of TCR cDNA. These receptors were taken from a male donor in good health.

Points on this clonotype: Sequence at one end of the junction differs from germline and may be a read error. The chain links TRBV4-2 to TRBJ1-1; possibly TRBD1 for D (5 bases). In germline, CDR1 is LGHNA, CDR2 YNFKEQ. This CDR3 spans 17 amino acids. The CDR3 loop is CASIQEGIWGRSTEAFF. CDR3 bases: TGTGCCAGCATCCAAGAGGGTATCTGGGGCCGGAGTACTGAAGCTTTCTTT.

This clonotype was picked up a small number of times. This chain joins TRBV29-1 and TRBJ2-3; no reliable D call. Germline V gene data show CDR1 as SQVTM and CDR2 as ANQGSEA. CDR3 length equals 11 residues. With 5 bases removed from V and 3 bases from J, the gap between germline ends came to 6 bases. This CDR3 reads CSVLRTDTQYF. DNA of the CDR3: TGCAGCGTTTTGAGAACAGATACGCAGTATTTT.

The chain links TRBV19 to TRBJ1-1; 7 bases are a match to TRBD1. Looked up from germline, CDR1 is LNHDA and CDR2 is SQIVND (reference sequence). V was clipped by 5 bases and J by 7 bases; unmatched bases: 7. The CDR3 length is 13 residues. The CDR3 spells CASSWGTVSEAFF. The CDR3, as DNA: TGTGCCAGTAGTTGGGGGACAGTCAGTGAAGCTTTCTTT.